What follows are 9 T cell receptor beta chains derived from one specimen sequenced in a study of OX40 agonist ivuxolimab in advanced cancers. The protocol was immunoSEQ multiplex PCR, while the TCRdb copy is restricted to in-frame clones and leaves out a portion. This sample has around 26,000 clones, with under 85% found just once. Material: CD4+ or CD8+ T cells sorted from blood, obtained in a trial of the OX40 agonist ivuxolimab. The receptors were sampled from an adult with an advanced solid tumor such as melanoma, head and neck, liver or kidney cancer.

The sample holds one count of this clone. This sequence joins TRBV5-1 and TRBJ2-7; the D gene could be TRBD1 or TRBD2 (5 bases each). CDR3 size: 14 residues. Germline values: CDR1 SGHRS, CDR2 YFSETQ. Trimming removed 4 bases at V and 3 bases at J, with 14 bases between. CDR3 residues: CASSKGTLGYEQYF. DNA of the CDR3: TGCGCCAGCAGCAAAGGGACCTTAGGCTACGAGCAGTACTTC.

The genes are TRBV5-4 and TRBJ2-2; 10 bases match TRBD2. Germline loops: CDR1 SGHNT, CDR2 YYREEE (reference sequence). The CDR3 is 17 residues long. V was clipped by 3 bases and J by 9 bases; unmatched bases: 14. The CDR3 sequence is CASSYPPSGGQGRELFF. CDR3 sequence (DNA): TGTGCCAGCAGCTACCCCCCTAGCGGGGGTCAGGGTAGGGAGCTGTTTTTT.

The table lists this clone with a few counts. The V gene is TRBV27, the J gene TRBJ1-5; maybe TRBD1 (6 bases). The CDR3 is 18 residues long. Germline CDR1 and CDR2: MNHEY and SMNVEV (reference sequence). V gave up 2 bases and J gave up 6 bases, with 23 bases separating them. The CDR3 sequence is CASSLTGTYGFVGQPQHF. The CDR3 DNA sequence: TGTGCCAGCAGTTTAACAGGGACCTATGGTTTTGTCGGTCAGCCCCAGCATTTT.

This clone was counted only a few times. The chain links TRBV9 to TRBJ2-3; D not resolved. This CDR3 is built from 15 residues. The V end lost 2 bases, the J end lost 0 bases, and 10 bases lay between the germline ends. Germline assignment: CDR1 SGDLS and CDR2 YYNGEE. The CDR3 nucleotides read TGTGCCAGCAGCGTGTCTCATGATAGCACAGATACGCAGTATTTT. Translated, it gives CASSVSHDSTDTQYF.

J is TRBJ1-2 and V is TRBV28; 10 bases map to TRBD1. The trim removed 6 bases at V and 4 bases at J, leaving 5 bases unmatched. The CDR3 consists of 14 residues. The germline V gene has CDR1 MDHEN and CDR2 SYDVKM. The CDR3 coding sequence is TGTGCCAGCAGCTTGGGACAGGGGATCTATGGCTACACCTTC. Its protein product is CASSLGQGIYGYTF.

In its sample, this clone was seen once. The chain employs TRBV15 and TRBJ2-3; D possibly uses TRBD1 or TRBD2 (5 bases each). The V end was cut by 9 bases, the J end by 2 bases, with 18 bases between. The CDR3 runs to 15 residues. The germline CDR1 and CDR2 sequences are LNHNV and YYDKDF (reference sequence). Here the CDR3 DNA reads TGTGCCACTCAGCAGAGGGGCGGGCCCACAGATACGCAGTATTTT. Protein sequence: CATQQRGGPTDTQYF.

This clone has a single count. The V call is TRBV18, the J call TRBJ1-1; the match to TRBD1 covers 9 bases. CDR1 and CDR2 from the germline V gene are KGHSH and LQKENI. V was pared by 5 bases and J by 4 bases, with 17 bases of the junction left unmatched. The CDR3 totals 18 residues. CDR3 region: CASSAQGTGIEYGTEAFF. The DNA of the CDR3 is TGTGCCAGCTCAGCGCAGGGGACAGGGATCGAGTATGGCACTGAAGCTTTCTTT.

The genes are TRBV5-1 and TRBJ2-3; 8 bases fit TRBD2. Germline trimming cut 4 bases from V and 7 bases from J; bases unmatched to any gene: 11. The germline V gene has CDR1 SGHRS and CDR2 YFSETQ. The CDR3 spans 15 residues. The CDR3 spells CASSVSGGKRNTQYF. The CDR3 bases are TGCGCCAGCAGCGTAAGCGGGGGCAAGAGGAATACGCAGTATTTT.

This chain links TRBV12-5 with TRBJ2-2, with D unclear. Between the trimmed V and J ends, which lost 1 base and 0 bases, there was a span of 3 bases. The CDR3 runs to 14 residues. Germline values: CDR1 LGHNT, CDR2 FRNRAP. CDR3 residues: CASGLGANTGELFF. The CDR3 DNA is TGTGCTAGTGGTTTGGGAGCGAACACCGGGGAGCTGTTTTTT. Complete variable domain (other parts from reference TRBV12-5 and TRBJ2-2): DARVTQTPRHKVTEMGQEVTMRCQPILGHNTVFWYRQTMMQGLELLAYFRNRAPLDDSGMPKDRFSAEMPDATLATLKIQPSEPRDSAVYFCASGLGANTGELFFGEGSRLTVL.